The clone carrying this T cell receptor beta chain occurred many times. The antigen remains undetermined. This entry is derived from a study of T-cell reconstitution after alpha-beta-depleted transplantation in children. Whole-study results and caveats: When one year had passed after transplant, most T-cell counts and diversity came from newly produced T cells. After transplant, high TCRbeta diversity at day 60 in some patients arose from surviving recipient T cells and thymic progenitors. The study reportedly traced alpha-beta T cells about two months after transplant to several hundred expanded graft clones.

Unique molecular identifiers were used to barcode this TCRbeta library. Each CDR3 protein is one row after TCRdb ran MiXCR on the PCR reads. The data contain approximately 400,000 distinct CDR3 sequences, 15% to 20% of them singletons. Trimming pared 6 bases from V and 0 bases from J, leaving 12 bases between. The CDR3 totals 16 residues. The receptor was derived from a boy under three years old who had a stem cell transplant for Wiskott-Aldrich syndrome, so the T cells may come from the graft donor. Sample: PBMCs, mostly from graft donor cells, taken 360 days after TCRalphabeta/CD19-depleted stem cell transplant. The genes are TRBV12-3 or TRBV12-4 and TRBJ2-6, with D unclear. CDR3 coding DNA: TGTGCCAGCAGCTTCCAGCTTAGCTCTGGGGCCAACGTCCTGACTTTC. It is translated as CASSFQLSSGANVLTF.